The subject of this entry is one T cell receptor (beta chain). What this receptor recognizes is not known. Base quality data are lacking; no much larger clone is found one base away. Collaborating institutions collected whole blood in K2EDTA tubes following their own protocols. For TCRbeta analysis, collaborators shipped samples as frozen whole blood, isolated PBMCs, or DNA extracted from either of those sample types. These data come from a study of blood T cell repertoires in COVID-19 (dated by TCRdb to between 2020 and 2021). Looking at the study overall: Samples covering the acute and convalescent phases of COVID-19 were provided by collaborators in the United States, Italy and Spain. The prospective study material was composed of cDNA or gDNA derived from T cells, B-cell-depleted T cells, or PBMCs. The dataset comprised deeply sampled blood TCRbeta repertoires from subjects exposed to, actively infected with, or recovered from COVID-19. The repertoires were released in a freely available public database meant as a resource for research on the immune response to SARS-CoV-2. The samples were drawn from two sources: the first 160 participants of the ongoing ImmuneRACE study, and approximately 1,300 subjects contributed by 6 global collaborators. Nearly every sample came with metadata listing a de-identified subject ID, COVID-19 status, age in years and sex. Where available, HLA class I and class II types were obtained from metadata supplied by the sample provider rather than from assay-based typing. Broader findings and caveats from the paper: The quantity of clinical and demographic metadata differed by source and by participant and was supplied without curation.

Including the terminal cysteine and phenylalanine, the CDR3 comprises 13 residues. Just CDR3 DNA is preserved here, 39 bases in frame from base 1. CDR1 SGHTA and CDR2 FQGNSA are derived from the germline V gene. V and J lose 1 base and 4 bases, and a span of 7 bases separates them. TCRbeta CDR3 regions were amplified from genomic DNA using the immunoSEQ Assay, a bias-controlled multiplex PCR. Processing in the source paper ran as follows. The number of nucleated cells in each sample was estimated by amplification of reference gene primers within the assay. Sequence reads were collapsed and filtered to measure the absolute abundance of every unique TCRbeta CDR3 rearrangement. For each sample, productive Simpson clonality was calculated as the square root of Simpson's diversity index over productive rearrangements. Drawn from immuneACCESS, this table holds only the in-frame rearrangements with V and J called that TCRdb kept. Clones are partly lost; checked studies trace under half to an unresolved V gene and leave the rest unexplained. V and J calls and clone size follow that table, whereas D and trimming were derived from the DNA. This sample comprises under 15,000 clones, around four fifths of them detected only once. Less than 45% of the sample lies in the top ten.

The sequenced sample was peripheral blood. The sequence was obtained from a woman older than 75 with acute or convalescent COVID-19. Rearrangement joined TRBV7-2 to TRBJ1-2; the D gene cannot be named for sure. In nucleotides, the sequence is TGTGCCAGCAGCTTAGAACTCCTCTATGGCTACACCTTC. Its translation is CASSLELLYGYTF.